The entry below gives a single T cell receptor (beta chain) sequence along with its context. This clonotype has a handful of counts. Which antigen it targets is not known. Sequence at one end of the junction differs from germline and may be a read error. The source of the sample is a study of T cells in Graves' hyperthyroidism and ophthalmopathy (dated by TCRdb to 2018 to 2020). About the study as a whole: A discovery cohort of about a hundred patients, about 40 with Graves' ophthalmopathy and about 58 with stable Graves' hyperthyroidism, was used to find distinguishing TCR V-J signatures. An independent validation cohort of fewer than 20 hyperthyroidism patients and 17 patients who later progressed to ophthalmopathy tested prospective prediction of ophthalmopathy. For training and testing, the approximately 92 patients in the discovery cohort were randomly divided in a 7:3 ratio. In addition, the study compared T-cell repertoires in thyroid tissue and in blood from five or six Graves' hyperthyroidism patients. Following sampling, methimazole starting at 30 mg daily was given to hyperthyroidism patients, and high-dose intravenous methylprednisolone was given to ophthalmopathy patients. According to the paper, TCR Vbeta CDR3 sequencing was carried out on about 140 peripheral blood samples, which came from approximately 43 ophthalmopathy, 80 or so hyperthyroidism and some 17 progressor patients. Study-level results and caveats: No statistical method was used to fix the sample size in advance, and group allocation was not hidden from the investigators. In validation, progression to ophthalmopathy was predicted by the model with 55% to 71% sensitivity and approximately 78% specificity, a median of 6.5 months before onset. A model built on a 13 V-J signature distinguished ophthalmopathy from stable hyperthyroidism, reaching about 88% sensitivity and around 81% specificity in cross-validation and 80%/75% in testing. Most expanded thyroid clonotypes (frequency above 0.001) were also found in blood, which suggests that blood repertoires may mirror thyroid immune responses.

The TCR beta CDR3 regions were amplified from the RNA transcripts. The first round of RT-PCR for the TCR CDR3 was performed with the HTBI primer set and the Qiagen OneStep RT-PCR kit. Libraries were constructed in a second round of multiplex PCR, after which size selection and purification were performed. Paired-end sequencing of the libraries was performed with 100 bp reads on an Illumina HiSeq2000. As for the original processing: Raw data were processed with SOAPnuke, discarding reads with adapters, uncalled bases, mean Phred below 15, or no exact constant-primer or identifier match. COPE v1.2.5 was used to merge high-quality paired reads, and clonotypes were defined as unique nucleotide sequences. Clonotypes were aligned to IMGT TRBV, TRBD and TRBJ reference segments using MiTCR v1.1. Analysis was restricted to V-J combinations with a frequency above 0.0001, which covered roughly 99% of repertoires. The TCS score was defined as the ratio of F50 (clonal expansion) to E x V (chaos), calculated using BLOSUM62-based TCRdist between CDR3 peptides within each V-J. Welch's t-statistics and random forest reduced around 510 V-J features to 13, which were used in a naive Bayes classifier (R e1071). The Morisita-Horn index was used to measure how similar the thyroid and blood repertoires were. TCRdb reprocessed the public reads (quality trimming at Q25 with fastp, clone calling with MiXCR) and kept in-frame beta chains. Rows with one shared CDR3 protein collapse into an entry with the most common genes and DNA. Here the V and J calls rest on TCRdb's processing, not on the authors' analysis. The sample data list about 510,000 distinct CDR3 sequences, and 40% to 50% of these were observed just once. Approximately 44% of the sample rests with the top ten.

Exclusion was applied to patients with uncontrolled infections, other autoimmune diseases, pregnancy or lactation. Clinical symptoms, serum thyroxine and TRAb, thyroid ultrasound, and orbital computed tomography formed the basis for the diagnoses. Total RNA was extracted with Trizol reagent, and quality was checked on an Agilent 2100 Bioanalyzer. Spanning cysteine to phenylalanine, the CDR3 consists of 13 amino acids. Just the 39-base CDR3 DNA is kept, in frame starting at base 1. Taken from the germline V gene, the CDR1 and CDR2 loops are MNHEY and SVGEGT. The chain couples TRBV6-2 or TRBV6-3 to TRBJ1-1; TRBD1 agrees with 11 junctional bases. The TCR was taken from an adult woman with Graves' disease, either hyperthyroidism or ophthalmopathy (not recorded which). Sequenced: peripheral blood or thyroid tissue (not recorded which). The CDR3 protein sequence reads: CASRGTGGTGAFF. The sequence in DNA is TGTGCCAGCCGCGGGACAGGGGGTACTGGAGCTTTCTTT.